Listed here are 23 T cell receptor beta chains from one sample, sequenced in a study of CD8+ T cells in alopecia areata. It was cDNA, reverse transcribed from extracted RNA, that served as the sequencing template. TCRdb's table, derived via immunoSEQ multiplex PCR, lists solely in-frame clones and lacks some. Captured here are about 270,000 clones, none seen once; the top ten comprise 1.2%. Markers including CD4, CD8alpha, NKG2D and NKG2ACE guided sorting of pooled cutaneous lymph node cells. The specimen was CD4+ T cells sorted from a lymph node. The receptors stem from a C3H/HeJ mouse with alopecia areata. The strain is characterized by the MHC haplotype H2-k.

Note on this clone: Here the gene names and germline are mouse. The CDR3 end is not reached by the read, which stops 4 residues before it; the germline J gene fills it in. This same CDR3 is encoded by further DNA sequences in the sample. The rearrangement uses TRBV17 and TRBJ2-1; TRBD2 matches at 7 bases. CDR1 and CDR2 from the germline V gene are MNHDT and YYDKIL. V was clipped by 2 bases and J by 1 base; unmatched bases: 2. CDR3 length: 15 amino acids. The chain's CDR3 is CASSRLGVNYAEQFF. Partial CDR3 DNA: TGTGCTAGCAGTAGACTGGGGGTCAACTATGCT.

To note about this clone: Genes and germline come from the mouse. The read gets to within 4 residues of the CDR3 end, and the germline J gene fills in the rest. V gene TRBV19 combines with J gene TRBJ1-1; tentative D call: TRBD1 (6 bases). The germline V gene encodes CDR1 FNHDT and CDR2 SITEND (reference sequence). The CDR3 totals 15 residues. CDR3 residues: CASSDDWGGGGEVFF. Incomplete CDR3 DNA: TGTGCCAGCAGTGATGACTGGGGGGGCGGAGGA.

This clone was counted between two and nine times. Mouse germline and gene names are used. CDR3 amino acids: CASTRQGAETLYF. The DNA read from the CDR3 is TGTGCCAGCACCCGACAGGGTGCAGAA. The chain recombines TRBV13-3 with TRBJ2-3; TRBD1 is a possible D gene (6 bases). The read finishes 4 residues shy of the CDR3 end, and the germline J gene is used to complete it. The CDR3 sequence is 13 residues long. The germline V gene has CDR1 NNHDY and CDR2 SYVADS. The V end lost 6 bases, the J end lost 1 base, and 9 bases lay between the germline ends.

This clone was seen a handful of times. Mouse gene names and germline throughout. Read sequence stops 4 residues before the CDR3 end, and the germline J gene provides the missing end. The chain uses TRBV13-1 and TRBJ2-1; the match to TRBD1 covers 9 bases. In germline, CDR1 is NSHNY, CDR2 SYGAGN. CDR3 size: 16 residues. J gave up 6 bases and V 2 bases, and 9 bases lay outside the gene matches. CDR3 sequence reads: CASSEHRDREGAEQFF. Incomplete CDR3 DNA: TGTGCCAGCAGTGAGCACCGGGACAGGGAGGGTGCT.

This clone appeared a few times. These gene names are mouse names. Sequencing ends 4 residues short of the CDR3 end; the germline J gene provides the rest. The chain combines TRBV19 with TRBJ2-3; 9 positions match TRBD1. After removal of 5 bases from V and 3 bases from J, the junction contained 7 bases not matched to a gene. This CDR3 has 15 amino acids. From germline, CDR1 is FNHDT and CDR2 SITEND (reference sequence). The CDR3 protein is CASRTPGQGAETLYF. Partial CDR3 DNA: TGTGCCAGCAGAACTCCGGGACAGGGAGCAGAA.

This clone has a count of ten or more. Gene names follow the mouse nomenclature. The read terminates 4 residues before the CDR3 end, so the remaining end is supplied by the germline J gene. This sample also contains other DNA sequences that code for the same CDR3. The chain carries TRBV13-1 and TRBJ2-2, with a possible D match to TRBD1 (6 bases). CDR3 length equals 14 residues. Germline V gene sequence: CDR1 NSHNY, CDR2 SYGAGN. V was shortened by 2 bases and J by 1 base, with 6 bases between the two germline ends. The covered CDR3 bases are TGTGCCAGCAGTGACAGGGGAAACACCGGG. Translated, it gives CASSDRGNTG. The complete CDR3 protein is CASSDRGNTGQLYF.

Turning to this clone: Gene names are mouse gene names. The sequenced fragment ends 4 residues before the CDR3 boundary, so the rest is inferred from the germline J gene. This sequence joins TRBV19 and TRBJ2-5; 7 nucleotides agree with TRBD2. V lost 4 bases and J lost 0; bases outside the gene matches: 2. The CDR3 extends over 14 amino acids. Germline assignment: CDR1 FNHDT and CDR2 SITEND (reference sequence). The part of the CDR3 DNA that was read is TGTGCCAGCAGTCTACTGGGGAACCAAGAC. It codes for CASSLLGNQD. The full-length CDR3 reads as CASSLLGNQDTQYF.

This clone was detected only a few times. The gene symbols are mouse symbols. The missing CDR3 end, 4 residues past where the read stops, is filled in from the germline J gene. Other DNA sequences in the same sample also yield this CDR3. The genes are TRBV5 and TRBJ2-1; tentatively, D is TRBD1 (6 bases). Looked up from germline, CDR1 is LGHNA and CDR2 is YNLKQL (reference sequence). Between the trimmed V and J ends, which lost 0 bases and 3 bases, there was a span of 6 bases. CDR3 size: 14 residues. CDR3 sequence reads: CASSQDRGYAEQFF. The covered CDR3 bases are TGTGCCAGCAGCCAAGACAGGGGCTATGCT.

As concerns this clone: Here the gene names and germline are mouse. Read coverage stops 4 residues before the CDR3 terminus; the germline J gene supplies the remainder. The V and J genes are TRBV1 and TRBJ2-3; 9 bases align to TRBD1. Germline CDR1 and CDR2: NSQYPW and LRSPGD (reference sequence). The CDR3 consists of 15 residues. V gave up 3 bases and J gave up 3 bases; unmatched junction bases: 4. CDR3 DNA, as far as it was read: TGCACCTGCAGTGCCTCACAGGGGGCGGCAGAA. It translates to CTCSASQGAAE. The full-length CDR3 reads as CTCSASQGAAETLYF.

On this clone itself: The gene names given are mouse names. The sequence runs out 4 residues before the end of the CDR3; the remainder is reconstructed from the germline J gene. The genes are TRBV17 and TRBJ1-1, with D maybe TRBD1 (5 bases). V dropped 1 base and J dropped 3 bases, with 9 bases sitting between them. This CDR3 spans 14 amino acids. Germline CDR1 is MNHDT and CDR2 is YYDKIL. The CDR3 spells CASSRAVRDTEVFF. Partial CDR3 DNA: TGTGCTAGCAGTAGAGCCGTCAGGGACACA. Full variable domain (rest looked up from reference TRBV17 and TRBJ1-1): DTTVKQNPRYKLARVGKPVNLICSQTMNHDTMYWYQKKPNQAPKLLLFYYDKILNREADTFEKFQSSRPNNSFCSLYIGSAGLEYSAMYLCASSRAVRDTEVFFGKGTRLTVV.

About this clone: Each gene name is a mouse one. The read stops 4 residues short of the end of the CDR3; the missing end is completed from the germline J gene. The same CDR3 is also encoded by other DNA sequences in this sample. The V gene is TRBV5, the J gene TRBJ1-1; D perhaps matches TRBD1 (6 bases). The CDR3 spans 14 residues. Germline CDR1 reads LGHNA; CDR2 reads YNLKQL (reference sequence). V was cut by 4 bases and J by 0 bases, with 9 bases left in between. The CDR3 spells CASSPTGTNTEVFF. The covered CDR3 bases are TGTGCCAGCAGCCCTACAGGGACAAACACA.

A word on this clone: Gene labels here are mouse ones. The CDR3 end lies 4 residues beyond the end of the read and is filled in from the germline J gene. This CDR3 is also generated by other DNA sequences in the sample. The V gene is TRBV19, the J gene TRBJ2-4, with TRBD1 identical over 8 bases. The CDR3 has 13 residues. Trimming cost V 6 bases and J 3 bases; bases outside gene matches: 3. The germline V gene has CDR1 FNHDT and CDR2 SITEND (reference sequence). CDR3 DNA, as far as it was read: TGTGCCAGCACTCCAGGGGGCCAAAAC. It yields the protein CASTPGGQN. From start to end, the CDR3 is CASTPGGQNTLYF.

On this clone: Genes here carry mouse names. The read finishes 4 residues shy of the CDR3 end, and the germline J gene is used to complete it. This chain uses TRBV13-2 with TRBJ2-1, with 10 bases identical to TRBD2. This CDR3 spans 17 amino acids. J gave up 1 base and V 0 bases, and 4 bases lay outside the gene matches. CDR1 and CDR2 (germline): NNHNN, SYGAGS (reference sequence). CDR3 protein: CASGDGLGGTNYAEQFF. The DNA read from the CDR3 is TGTGCCAGCGGTGATGGACTGGGGGGAACAAACTATGCT.

This clone has a handful of counts. The gene names here belong to mouse. The read gets to within 4 residues of the CDR3 end, and the germline J gene fills in the rest. In the same sample, other DNA sequences code for this CDR3. The chain links TRBV31 to TRBJ2-1, with 11 nucleotides matching TRBD2. The CDR3 totals 14 residues. Looked up from germline, CDR1 is GKSSPN and CDR2 is SITVG. The V and J ends lost 3 bases and 3 bases, in that order; junction bases with no gene match: 1. CDR3 DNA, as far as it was read: TGTGCCTGGAGGGGGACTGGGGGCTATGCT. Its translation: CAWRGTGGYA. The full CDR3 reads CAWRGTGGYAEQFF. The complete variable domain, with remaining parts taken from reference TRBV31 and TRBJ2-1, reads AQTIHQWPVAEIKAVGSPLSLGCTIKGKSSPNLYWYWQATGGTLQQLFYSITVGQVESVVQLNLSASRPKDDQFILSTEKLLLSHSGFYLCAWRGTGGYAEQFFGPGTRLTVL.

This clone has a handful of counts. Genes and germline are mouse. The CDR3 extends 4 residues past the end of the read, so its final part is completed from the germline J gene. The chain employs TRBV5 and TRBJ2-1; 10 bases align to TRBD1. The CDR3 extends over 15 amino acids. Germline assignment: CDR1 LGHNA and CDR2 YNLKQL (reference sequence). The CDR3 protein is CASSPLTGGRAEQFF. CDR3 bases read: TGTGCCAGCAGCCCCCTGACAGGGGGCAGGGCT.

A word on this clone: Germline and genes: mouse. The DNA ends 4 residues before the CDR3 does, and the rest of the CDR3 is filled in from the germline J gene. The chain recombines TRBV17 with TRBJ2-3; 10 positions agree with TRBD2. In germline, CDR1 is MNHDT, CDR2 YYDKIL. The CDR3 consists of 16 residues. V lost 3 bases to trimming and J lost 0 bases; unmatched junction nucleotides: 3. The sequenced part of the CDR3 DNA is TGTGCTAGCAGTAGGGGGGACTGGGGTAGTGCAGAA. This gives the protein CASSRGDWGSAE. The CDR3 as a whole reads CASSRGDWGSAETLYF.

About this clone itself: Mouse germline and gene names are used. Coverage ceases 4 residues before the CDR3 finishes, and the germline J gene fills in the end. J is TRBJ2-1 and V is TRBV13-2, with 9 bases lining up with TRBD1. The CDR3 has 14 amino acids. Per the germline V gene, CDR1 is NNHNN and CDR2 is SYGAGS (reference sequence). The ends lost 1 base at V and 6 bases at J; junction bases unmatched: 2. CDR3 in amino acids: CASGDRDRVAEQFF. The CDR3 DNA, read in part, is TGTGCCAGCGGTGATCGGGACAGGGTTGCT.

On this clone: Gene labels here are mouse ones. The CDR3 is cut off 4 residues early in the read; its end comes from the germline J gene. This chain joins TRBV13-3 and TRBJ2-1; 9 bases align to TRBD1. V was pared by 3 bases and J by 1 base, with 8 bases of the junction left unmatched. This CDR3 contains 17 residues. The germline CDR1 and CDR2 sequences are NNHDY and SYVADS. Incomplete CDR3 DNA: TGTGCCAGCAGTGGGGACAGGGAAAGGGAAAACTATGCT. Translation: CASSGDRERENYA. The entire CDR3 protein reads CASSGDRERENYAEQFF.

This clone came up a few times. Gene names denote mouse genes. Coverage ceases 4 residues before the CDR3 finishes, and the germline J gene fills in the end. This sample also contains other DNA sequences that code for the same CDR3. V gene TRBV1 combines with J gene TRBJ2-5; TRBD2 matches at 12 bases. The V and J ends lost 3 bases and 0 bases, in that order; junction bases with no gene match: 1. Germline V gene sequence: CDR1 NSQYPW, CDR2 LRSPGD (reference sequence). CDR3 length: 16 amino acids. CDR3 region: CTCSAGLGGNQDTQYF. Partial CDR3 DNA: TGCACCTGCAGTGCGGGACTGGGGGGTAACCAAGAC.

This clone was detected only a few times. Gene names are the mouse ones. The read terminates 4 residues ahead of where the CDR3 ends, so the germline J gene completes it. Other DNA sequences of this sample code for an identical CDR3. The chain uses TRBV31 and TRBJ2-2; D not certain. The CDR3 has 13 amino acids. The V gene's germline CDR1 is GKSSPN and CDR2 SITVG. The V gene lost 1 base and the J gene lost 5 bases, with 8 bases spanning the gap. The sequenced part of the CDR3 DNA is TGTGCCTGGAGTCAGGGCGGGACCGGG. Residues: CAWSQGGTG. The whole CDR3 protein reads CAWSQGGTGQLYF.

This clone occurred a few times. The gene names here belong to mouse. The read falls 4 residues short of the CDR3 end, and the missing part is taken from the germline J gene. The chain has TRBV19 and TRBJ2-3, with TRBD1 as a possible D gene (5 bases). V dropped 2 bases and J dropped 0 bases, with 10 bases sitting between them. In germline, CDR1 is FNHDT, CDR2 SITEND (reference sequence). CDR3 length: 15 amino acids. The part of the CDR3 DNA that was read is TGTGCCAGCAGTATTCGGACAAATAGTGCAGAA. Translation: CASSIRTNSAE. The entire CDR3 is CASSIRTNSAETLYF.

As concerns this clone: Genes here carry mouse names. This chain's CDR3 is CTCSVRDRAPNSDYTF. The DNA read from the CDR3 is TGCACCTGCAGTGTCCGGGACAGGGCCCCAAACTCC. This chain connects TRBV1 to TRBJ1-2; 9 bases fit TRBD1. The read ends 4 residues before the CDR3 terminus; that terminus is restored from the germline J gene. The germline gives CDR1 NSQYPW, CDR2 LRSPGD (reference sequence). V trimming: 4 bases; J trimming: 0 bases; junction bases outside the gene matches: 6. The CDR3 has 16 amino acids. Full variable domain (remainder filled in from reference TRBV1 and TRBJ1-2): VTLLEQNPRWRLVPRGQAVNLRCILKNSQYPWMSWYQQDLQKQLQWLFTLRSPGDKEVKSLPGADYLATRVTDTELRLQVANMSQGRTLYCTCSVRDRAPNSDYTFGSGTRLLVI.

In regard to this clone: Genes and germline come from the mouse. The CDR3 extends 4 residues past the end of the read, so its final part is completed from the germline J gene. This rearrangement joins TRBV1 to TRBJ2-7, with D possibly matching TRBD2 (6 bases). Trimming removed 0 bases at V and 0 bases at J, with 12 bases between. The CDR3 totals 16 residues. Germline V CDR1 and CDR2: NSQYPW, LRSPGD (reference sequence). This CDR3 reads CTCSADVGVSSYEQYF. CDR3 DNA (partial): TGCACCTGCAGTGCAGATGTGGGGGTGAGCTCCTAT.